The clone carrying this T cell receptor (beta chain) was counted many times. Germline CDR1 is SGHTS and CDR2 is YDEGEE. CDR3 length: 17 residues. With 3 bases clipped from V and 6 bases from J, the junction kept 14 bases outside the gene matches. Attachment of unique molecular identifiers to individual cDNA molecules was performed. Each CDR3 protein is one row after TCRdb ran MiXCR on the 5' RACE reads. The sample shows approximately 56,000 distinct CDR3 sequences, about 10% of them seen only once. The data were obtained in a study of early T cells in non-severe SARS-CoV-2 infection. Sequenced material: whole blood. The chain carries TRBV5-8 and TRBJ2-2, with 7 bases lining up with TRBD2. This receptor was taken from an adult who was a healthcare worker with PCR-confirmed SARS-CoV-2 infection or an uninfected control (not recorded which). This chain's CDR3 is CASSSGVGGIMAGELFF. CDR3 DNA: TGTGCCAGCAGCTCCGGAGTGGGAGGGATCATGGCCGGGGAGCTGTTTTTT.